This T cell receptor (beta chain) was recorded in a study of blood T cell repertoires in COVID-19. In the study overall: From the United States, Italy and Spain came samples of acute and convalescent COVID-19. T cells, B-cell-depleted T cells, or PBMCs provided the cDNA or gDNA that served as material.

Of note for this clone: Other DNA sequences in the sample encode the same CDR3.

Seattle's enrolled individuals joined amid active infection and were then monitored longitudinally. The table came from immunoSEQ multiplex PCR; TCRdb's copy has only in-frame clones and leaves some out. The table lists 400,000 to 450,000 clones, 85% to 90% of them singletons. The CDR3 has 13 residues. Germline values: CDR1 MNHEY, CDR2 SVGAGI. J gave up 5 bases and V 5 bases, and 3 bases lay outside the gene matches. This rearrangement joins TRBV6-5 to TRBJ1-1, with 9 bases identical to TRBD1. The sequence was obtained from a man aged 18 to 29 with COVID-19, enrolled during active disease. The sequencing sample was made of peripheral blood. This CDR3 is CASSTDRGTEAFF. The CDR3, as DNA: TGTGCCAGCAGTACGGACAGGGGTACTGAAGCTTTCTTT.